The present T cell receptor beta chain was sequenced within a study of identical twins. V lost 3 bases and J lost 11, with 13 bases in between. This CDR3 has 12 amino acids. CDR1 is SEHNR and CDR2 is FQNEAQ in the germline V gene (reference sequence). MiXCR, run by TCRdb on the 5' RACE reads, gives a single entry per CDR3 protein. The sample holds a few hundred thousand distinct CDR3 sequences, around 6.5% seen once. This clonotype was detected ten times or more. This sample was shared with a second study, whose subject was T cells expressing NK-cell markers.

The clonotype comes from a woman aged 18-29 years in good health. Specimen: CD8+ T cells sorted from blood. The rearrangement joins TRBV7-9 to TRBJ1-1, with D possibly matching TRBD1 (6 bases). The CDR3 sequence is CASSFTGNEAFF. In DNA form, the CDR3 reads TGTGCCAGCAGCTTTACAGGGAATGAGGCTTTCTTT.